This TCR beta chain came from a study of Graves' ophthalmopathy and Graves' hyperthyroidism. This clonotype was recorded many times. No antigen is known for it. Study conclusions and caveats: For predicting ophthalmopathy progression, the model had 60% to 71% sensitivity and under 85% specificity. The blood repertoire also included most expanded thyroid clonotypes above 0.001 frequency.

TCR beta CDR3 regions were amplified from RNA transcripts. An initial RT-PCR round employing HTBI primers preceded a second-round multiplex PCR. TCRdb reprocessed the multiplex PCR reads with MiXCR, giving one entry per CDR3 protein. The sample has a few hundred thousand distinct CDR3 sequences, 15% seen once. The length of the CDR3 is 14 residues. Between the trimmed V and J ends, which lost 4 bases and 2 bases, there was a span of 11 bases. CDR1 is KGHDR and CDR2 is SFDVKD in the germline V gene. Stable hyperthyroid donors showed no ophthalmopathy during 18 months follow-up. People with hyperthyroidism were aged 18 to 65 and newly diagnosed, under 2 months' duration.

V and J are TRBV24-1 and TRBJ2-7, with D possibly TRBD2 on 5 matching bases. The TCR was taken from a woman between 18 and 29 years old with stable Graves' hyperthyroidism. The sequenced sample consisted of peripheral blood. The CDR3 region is CATSDPGVPYEQYF. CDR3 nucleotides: TGTGCCACCAGTGACCCCGGGGTCCCCTACGAGCAGTACTTC.